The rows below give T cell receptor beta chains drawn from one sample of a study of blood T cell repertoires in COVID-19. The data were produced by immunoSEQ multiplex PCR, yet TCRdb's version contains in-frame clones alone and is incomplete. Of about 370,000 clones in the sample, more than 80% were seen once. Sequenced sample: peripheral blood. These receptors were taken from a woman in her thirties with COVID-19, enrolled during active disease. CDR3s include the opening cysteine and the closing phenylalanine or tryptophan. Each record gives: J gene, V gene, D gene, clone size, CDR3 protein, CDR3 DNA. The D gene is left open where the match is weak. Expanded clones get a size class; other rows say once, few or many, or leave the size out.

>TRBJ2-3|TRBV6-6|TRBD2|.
CASRLAGADTQYF
TGTGCCAGCAGACTAGCGGGAGCAGATACGCAGTATTTT
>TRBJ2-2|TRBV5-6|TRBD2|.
CASGLGLADPNTGELFF
TGTGCCAGCGGGCTTGGACTAGCGGACCCCAACACCGGGGAGCTGTTTTTT
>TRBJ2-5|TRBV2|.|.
CASTKNGRQETQYF
TGTGCCAGCACCAAAAACGGGAGACAAGAGACCCAGTACTTC
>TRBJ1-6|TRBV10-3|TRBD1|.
CAISESGTGPFLTSPLHF
TGTGCCATCAGTGAGTCCGGGACAGGGCCCTTTCTGACTTCACCCCTCCACTTT
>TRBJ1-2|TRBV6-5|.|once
CASSRPGLAGYGYTF
TGTGCCAGCAGTCGTCCCGGACTTGCTGGCTATGGCTACACCTTC
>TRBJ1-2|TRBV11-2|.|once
CASSLDRNYGYTF
TGTGCCAGCAGCTTAGACAGGAACTATGGCTACACCTTC
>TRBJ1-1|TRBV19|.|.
CASSRIRGQRWTEAFF
TGTGCCAGTAGTAGGATCAGGGGACAACGGTGGACTGAAGCTTTCTTT
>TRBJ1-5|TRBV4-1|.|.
CASSQGLGQNLNSNQPQHF
TGCGCCAGCAGCCAAGGCCTAGGACAGAACCTAAATAGCAATCAGCCCCAGCATTTT
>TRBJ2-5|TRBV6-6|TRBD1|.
CASSQGQQETQYF
TGTGCCAGCAGCCAGGGACAGCAAGAGACCCAGTACTTC
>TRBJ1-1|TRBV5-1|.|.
CASRDYRVPWTEAFF
TGCGCCAGCAGGGATTACAGGGTACCATGGACTGAAGCTTTCTTT
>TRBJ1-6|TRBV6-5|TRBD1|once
CASSTNPGQGAALHF
TGTGCCAGCAGCACGAACCCGGGACAGGGGGCCGCTCTCCACTTT
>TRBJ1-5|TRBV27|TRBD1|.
CASSLWMDRGQPQHF
TGTGCCAGCAGTTTATGGATGGACAGGGGCCAGCCCCAGCATTTT
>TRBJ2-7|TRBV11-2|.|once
CASSSGSGYEQYF
TGTGCCAGCAGCTCCGGGAGTGGGTACGAGCAGTACTTC
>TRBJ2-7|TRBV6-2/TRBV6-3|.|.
CASRPHRDPSYEQYF
TGTGCCAGCAGACCTCACAGGGACCCGAGCTACGAGCAGTACTTC
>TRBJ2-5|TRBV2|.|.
CASKATTYQETQYF
TGTGCCAGCAAAGCGACTACGTACCAAGAGACCCAGTACTTC
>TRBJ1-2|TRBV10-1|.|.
CASPQGHYGYTF
TGCGCCAGCCCACAGGGCCACTATGGCTACACCTTC
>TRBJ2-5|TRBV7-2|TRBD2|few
CASSLARTSPGGTQYF
TGTGCCAGCAGCTTAGCCCGGACTAGCCCGGGTGGGACCCAGTACTTC
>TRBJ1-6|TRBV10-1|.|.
CASSSTVGSPLHF
TGCGCCAGCAGTTCAACTGTCGGTTCACCCCTCCACTTT
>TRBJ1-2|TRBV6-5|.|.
CASSYARGGRYTF
TGTGCCAGCAGTTACGCCAGGGGCGGGCGCTACACCTTC
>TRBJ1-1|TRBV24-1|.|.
CATSDSPGTEAFF
TGTGCCACCAGTGATTCTCCGGGGACTGAAGCTTTCTTT
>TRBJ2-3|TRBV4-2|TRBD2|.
CASSPGPSGGASDTQYF
TGTGCCAGCAGCCCTGGCCCTAGCGGGGGGGCCTCAGATACGCAGTATTTT
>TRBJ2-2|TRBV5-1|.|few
CASSLVGEPTGELFF
TGCGCCAGCAGCTTGGTAGGAGAGCCCACCGGGGAGCTGTTTTTT
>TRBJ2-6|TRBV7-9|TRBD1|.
CASSLQGALSGANVLTF
TGTGCCAGCAGCCTACAGGGGGCCCTCTCTGGGGCCAACGTCCTGACTTTC
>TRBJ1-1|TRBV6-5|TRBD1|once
CASSYSFPGQGTEAFF
TGTGCCAGCAGTTACTCCTTCCCGGGACAGGGGACTGAAGCTTTCTTT
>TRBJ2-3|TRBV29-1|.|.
CSVEVLLTDTQYF
TGCAGCGTTGAGGTACTTCTCACAGATACGCAGTATTTT
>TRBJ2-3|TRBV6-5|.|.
CASSSRLPSTDTQYF
TGTGCCAGCAGTTCCAGACTTCCTAGCACAGATACGCAGTATTTT
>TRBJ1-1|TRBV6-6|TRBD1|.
CASRPSSGQMNTEAFF
TGTGCCAGCAGACCCTCCTCGGGACAGATGAACACTGAAGCTTTCTTT
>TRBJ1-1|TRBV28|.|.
CASSGSGGRGYDEAFF
TGTGCCAGCAGTGGCAGTGGGGGCAGGGGATACGATGAAGCTTTCTTT
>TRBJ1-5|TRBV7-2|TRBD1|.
CASSPTDRGRPQHF
TGTGCCAGCAGCCCAACGGACAGGGGTCGGCCCCAGCATTTT
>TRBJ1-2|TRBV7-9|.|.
CASSLGVGGVNGYTF
TGTGCCAGCAGCTTAGGGGTAGGAGGGGTAAATGGCTACACCTTC
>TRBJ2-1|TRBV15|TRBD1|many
CATSRDLQGAVNEQFF
TGTGCCACCAGCAGAGATCTACAGGGGGCCGTCAATGAGCAGTTCTTC
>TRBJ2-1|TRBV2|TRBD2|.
CASRTSGSYNEQFF
TGTGCCAGCAGGACTAGCGGGAGCTACAATGAGCAGTTCTTC
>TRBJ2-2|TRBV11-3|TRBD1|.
CASSPIRGPGTGELFF
TGTGCCAGCAGTCCTATCAGGGGGCCGGGCACCGGGGAGCTGTTTTTT
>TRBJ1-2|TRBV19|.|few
CASSISGQGGNYGYTF
TGTGCCAGTAGTATCTCGGGGCAGGGAGGCAACTATGGCTACACCTTC
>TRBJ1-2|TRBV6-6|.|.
CASSYYMTDYGYTF
TGTGCCAGCAGTTACTACATGACAGACTATGGCTACACCTTC
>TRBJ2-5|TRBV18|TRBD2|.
CASSPPRGDSSQETQYF
TGTGCCAGCTCACCCCCTCGGGGGGACTCGAGCCAAGAGACCCAGTACTTC
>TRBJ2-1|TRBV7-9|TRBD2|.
CASSLSSGGAREQFF
TGTGCCAGCAGCTTAAGTAGCGGGGGGGCAAGGGAGCAGTTCTTC
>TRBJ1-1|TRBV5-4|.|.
CASSLRAGNTEAFF
TGTGCCAGCAGCTTACGAGCGGGTAACACTGAAGCTTTCTTT
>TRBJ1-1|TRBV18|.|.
CASSPLGANTEAFF
TGTGCCAGCTCACCATTGGGGGCGAACACTGAAGCTTTCTTT
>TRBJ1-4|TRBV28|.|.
CASSFHFGGSEKLFF
TGTGCCAGCAGTTTCCATTTTGGAGGGAGTGAAAAACTGTTTTTT
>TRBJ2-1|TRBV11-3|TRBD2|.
CASSPGGAYNEQFF
TGTGCCAGCAGCCCGGGGGGAGCCTACAATGAGCAGTTCTTC
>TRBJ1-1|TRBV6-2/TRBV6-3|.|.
CASSSQGSGPEAFF
TGTGCCAGCAGCTCACAGGGTTCTGGGCCTGAAGCTTTCTTT
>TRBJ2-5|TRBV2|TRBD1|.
CASSVGTGDQETQYF
TGTGCCAGCAGTGTAGGGACAGGGGATCAAGAGACCCAGTACTTC
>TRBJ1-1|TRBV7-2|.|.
CASSSQGDTEAFF
TGTGCCAGCAGCTCCCAAGGGGATACTGAAGCTTTCTTT
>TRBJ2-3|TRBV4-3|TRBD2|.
CASSQDVPSGQSTDTQYF
TGCGCCAGCAGCCAAGATGTCCCTAGCGGGCAAAGCACAGATACGCAGTATTTT
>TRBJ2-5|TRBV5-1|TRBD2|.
CASSVKLAGGGQETQYF
TGCGCCAGCAGCGTAAAACTAGCGGGAGGGGGTCAAGAGACCCAGTACTTC
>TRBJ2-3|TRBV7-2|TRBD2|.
CASSRLAGGKADTQYF
TGTGCCAGCAGCCGGCTGGCGGGGGGCAAGGCAGATACGCAGTATTTT
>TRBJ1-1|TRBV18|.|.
CASSPSGLWGENTEAFF
TGTGCCAGCTCACCTTCAGGGCTTTGGGGGGAAAACACTGAAGCTTTCTTT